A single sample is the source of the 29 T cell receptor beta chains below, sequenced in a study of human T cells and chemical hapten exposure. Time point given: patch test 1, 2 weeks after DPC sensitization. Stated treatment: therapeutic diphenylcyclopropenone sensitization with weekly scalp DPC. TCRdb re-called the RACE reads with MiXCR, one entry per CDR3 protein. The sample shows 120,000 or so distinct CDR3 sequences, roughly 13% of them seen only once. The material sequenced was whole blood, taken in connection with sensitization to the hapten diphenylcyclopropenone (DPC). These receptors were collected from a man aged 18 to 30 with alopecia areata. Some clones in this sample may be carry-over from other donors' samples.

This clonotype was seen a few times. The chain couples TRBV4-1 to TRBJ1-2; D not resolved. The germline CDR1 and CDR2 sequences are MGHRA and YSYEKL. This CDR3 spans 14 amino acids. Trimming stripped 1 base from V and 7 bases from J, with 13 bases between. The CDR3 loop is CASSQGLGSLGYTF. CDR3 coding DNA: TGCGCCAGCAGCCAAGGGCTGGGATCACTTGGCTACACCTTC.

This chain connects TRBV4-1 to TRBJ2-1; TRBD1 aligns across 8 bases. V lost 4 bases, J lost 8 bases, and 7 bases stayed unmatched. CDR1 and CDR2 (germline): MGHRA, YSYEKL. The CDR3 is made up of 14 amino acids. The CDR3 is CASSPDRGRDEQFF. The CDR3, as DNA: TGCGCCAGCAGCCCTGACAGGGGCAGGGATGAGCAGTTCTTC.

The V and J genes are TRBV6-2 or TRBV6-3 and TRBJ2-7; perhaps D is TRBD1 or TRBD2 (5 bases each). Deletions cut 7 bases from V and 2 bases from J, with 24 bases between. CDR1 is MNHEY, CDR2 SVGEGT, per germline. The CDR3 runs 17 residues. The CDR3 nucleotides are TGTGCCAGCACCCACCTCGTGGGGGACGCAGGAGCCTACGAGCAGTACTTC. Translation gives CASTHLVGDAGAYEQYF.

This clonotype was seen a handful of times. The J gene is TRBJ1-6, the V gene TRBV6-6, with D possibly TRBD1 on 5 matching bases. Germline lookup yields CDR1 MNHNY and CDR2 SVGAGI (reference sequence). V was pared by 0 bases and J by 10 bases, with 13 bases between. The CDR3 length is 15 residues. The CDR3 protein is CASSYSAGVGSPLHF. In DNA form, the CDR3 reads TGTGCCAGCAGTTACTCTGCGGGGGTCGGCTCACCCCTCCACTTT.

This chain uses TRBV27 with TRBJ2-1, with D unresolved. Trimming removed 4 bases from V and 3 bases from J, with 13 bases in between. CDR3 length: 15 residues. Germline CDR1 and CDR2: MNHEY and SMNVEV (reference sequence). CDR3 sequence: CASSSPNIDYNEQFF. CDR3 nucleotide sequence: TGTGCCAGCAGTTCGCCCAACATAGACTACAATGAGCAGTTCTTC.

The table lists this clonotype with a few counts. This chain connects TRBV28 to TRBJ1-2; D unresolved. Trimming left V 5 bases short and J 8 bases short, with 18 bases between. The CDR3 extends over 14 amino acids. Germline V CDR1 and CDR2: MDHEN, SYDVKM. CDR3 bases: TGTGCCAGCAGTCAACCCTCTCAGTCTGGGGGCTACACCTTC. It encodes CASSQPSQSGGYTF.

This clonotype was found many times. This chain joins TRBV11-3 and TRBJ2-5, with D possibly being TRBD1 (5 bases). CDR1 SGHNT and CDR2 YENEEA come from the germline V gene. V dropped 5 bases and J dropped 5 bases, with 12 bases sitting between them. CDR3 length: 13 amino acids. For the CDR3, the DNA is TGTGCCAGCAGCCCACAGGAGTCGGAGACCCAGTACTTC. Translating it yields CASSPQESETQYF. Full variable domain (missing parts from reference TRBV11-3 and TRBJ2-5): EAGVVQSPRYKIIEKKQPVAFWCNPISGHNTLYWYLQNLGQGPELLIRYENEEAVDDSQLPKDRFSAERLKGVDSTLKIQPAELGDSAVYLCASSPQESETQYFGPGTRLLVL.

This clonotype occurred many times. The V gene is TRBV20-1, the J gene TRBJ1-4; D remains unclear. The CDR3 extends over 15 amino acids. V was shortened by 2 bases and J by 0 bases, with 10 bases between the two germline ends. CDR1 and CDR2 from the germline V gene are DFQATT and SNEGSKA (reference sequence). CDR3 region: CSARRAPATNEKLFF. The CDR3, as DNA: TGCAGTGCTAGACGGGCCCCCGCAACTAATGAAAAACTGTTTTTT.

The genes are TRBV28 and TRBJ1-2, with D perhaps TRBD1 (5 bases). The CDR3 has 13 amino acids. V was pared by 3 bases and J by 5 bases, with 10 bases between. Germline loops: CDR1 MDHEN, CDR2 SYDVKM. The CDR3 sequence is CASSLAGRYGYTF. CDR3 DNA: TGTGCCAGCAGTTTGGCAGGGAGGTATGGCTACACCTTC.

A few counts support this clonotype. CDR3 sequence: CASSRGSLSSYNSPLHF. CDR3 sequence (DNA): TGTGCCAGCAGCCGGGGCAGCCTCAGCTCCTATAATTCACCCCTCCACTTT. This rearrangement joins TRBV2 to TRBJ1-6; tentative D call: TRBD1 (5 bases). V lost 6 bases and J 0 bases, leaving 15 bases between the germline ends. The CDR3 is 17 amino acids. Germline values: CDR1 SNHLY, CDR2 FYNNEI.

The chain joins TRBV7-9 to TRBJ1-3; D gene unclear. The CDR3 is 11 residues long. Germline V gives CDR1 SEHNR, CDR2 FQNEAQ (reference sequence). Deletions cut 2 bases from V and 8 bases from J, with 4 bases between. The CDR3 nucleotides read TGTGCCAGCAGCTTAAGCGACACCATATATTTT. Translated: CASSLSDTIYF. Using reference TRBV7-9 and TRBJ1-3 for the parts outside the CDR3, the full variable domain is DTGVSQNPRHKITKRGQNVTFRCDPISEHNRLYWYRQTLGQGPEFLTYFQNEAQLEKSRLLSDRFSAERPKGSFSTLEIQRTEQGDSAMYLCASSLSDTIYFGEGSWLTVV.

This clonotype has only a few counts. This sequence joins TRBV5-5 and TRBJ1-2, with 7 positions matching TRBD1. The CDR3 sequence is 14 residues long. Germline V gene data show CDR1 as SGHKS and CDR2 as YYEKEE (reference sequence). Trimming cost V 3 bases and J 6 bases; bases outside gene matches: 8. The CDR3 reads CASSWGTVVNGYTF. The DNA for the CDR3 is TGTGCCAGCAGCTGGGGGACAGTCGTAAATGGCTACACCTTC.

The V gene is TRBV6-5, the J gene TRBJ1-1, with D hard to call. Germline loops: CDR1 MNHEY, CDR2 SVGAGI. V was clipped by 5 bases and J by 3 bases, with 7 bases between them. The CDR3 contains 12 residues. CDR3 nucleotide sequence: TGTGCCAGCAGTCGCAGCGACACTGAAGCTTTCTTT. Translating gives CASSRSDTEAFF.

This clonotype was recorded at least ten times. This chain joins TRBV2 and TRBJ2-4, with 9 bases that match TRBD1. This CDR3 is built from 14 residues. Germline V gives CDR1 SNHLY, CDR2 FYNNEI. The V and J ends lost 6 bases and 6 bases, in that order; junction bases with no gene match: 6. CDR3 coding DNA: TGTGCCAGCAGAGTGGACAGGGGTGGAAACATTCAGTACTTC. This sequence encodes CASRVDRGGNIQYF.

CDR3 nucleotide sequence: TGTGCCAGCAGAACAGGGCTAGAGACCCAGTACTTC. Encoded protein: CASRTGLETQYF. V gene TRBV28 combines with J gene TRBJ2-5; D possibly corresponds to TRBD1 (6 bases). Germline V gene data show CDR1 as MDHEN and CDR2 as SYDVKM. The CDR3 contains 12 residues. V lost 6 bases and J 4 bases, leaving 9 bases between the germline ends.

In DNA form, the CDR3 reads TGTGCCAGCAGTCTCATACTACCCGGAATCTACAATGAGCAGTTCTTC. Its protein product is CASSLILPGIYNEQFF. J is TRBJ2-1 and V is TRBV12-3 or TRBV12-4; no clear D. Trimming stripped 5 bases from V and 3 bases from J, with 17 bases between. The CDR3 has 16 amino acids.

The chain carries TRBV5-6 and TRBJ2-1, with 13 bases identical to TRBD2. Germline V gene data show CDR1 as SGHDT and CDR2 as YYEEEE. The trim removed 0 bases at V and 7 bases at J, leaving 4 bases unmatched. CDR3 length: 16 amino acids. CDR3 sequence: CASSLVTSGGKNEQFF. The DNA for the CDR3 is TGTGCCAGCAGCTTGGTGACTAGCGGGGGGAAGAATGAGCAGTTCTTC.

This rearrangement joins TRBV20-1 to TRBJ1-6; D is uncertain. The CDR3 runs to 16 residues. Trimming removed 7 bases from V and 8 bases from J, with 24 bases in between. CDR1 DFQATT and CDR2 SNEGSKA come from the germline V gene (reference sequence). The CDR3 sequence: CSGRAGAELVDSPLHF. In DNA form, the CDR3 reads TGCAGTGGGAGGGCTGGCGCGGAATTGGTTGATTCACCCCTCCACTTT.

This clonotype was found many times. The chain uses TRBV7-8 and TRBJ2-4; 8 bases match TRBD1. Germline assignment: CDR1 SGHVS and CDR2 FQNEAQ. The CDR3 is 14 residues long. V lost 3 bases and J lost 9; bases outside the gene matches: 7. The CDR3 DNA sequence: TGTGCCAGCAGCTTCCCGGGGACAGGTACCATTCAGTACTTC. Translated, it gives CASSFPGTGTIQYF.

The chain is built from TRBV7-2 and TRBJ2-3; 7 bases line up with TRBD2. This CDR3 is 13 amino acids long. The V and J ends lost 5 bases and 4 bases, in that order; junction bases with no gene match: 3. Germline CDR1 reads SGHTA; CDR2 reads FQGNSA. This CDR3 is CASSRAGSDTQYF. The CDR3, as DNA: TGTGCCAGCAGCCGAGCGGGGTCAGATACGCAGTATTTT. Variable domain in full (rest from reference TRBV7-2 and TRBJ2-3): GAGVSQSPSNKVTEKGKDVELRCDPISGHTALYWYRQSLGQGLEFLIYFQGNSAPDKSGLPSDRFSAERTGGSVSTLTIQRTQQEDSAVYLCASSRAGSDTQYFGPGTRLTVL.

The sample holds a few counts of this clonotype. The CDR3: CASSQEQASGTDTQYF. DNA of the CDR3: TGCGCCAGCAGCCAAGAACAGGCTAGCGGCACAGATACGCAGTATTTT. V gene TRBV4-3 combines with J gene TRBJ2-3; D perhaps matches TRBD2 (6 bases). CDR1 and CDR2 (germline): LGHNA, YSLEER. The CDR3 length is 16 residues. V lost 0 bases and J lost 1, with 11 bases in between.

The V call is TRBV7-9, the J call TRBJ2-3; 8 bases map to TRBD1. The CDR3 extends over 15 amino acids. Germline CDR1 reads SEHNR; CDR2 reads FQNEAQ (reference sequence). V shed 4 bases, J shed 3 bases, and the junction held 6 bases outside the gene matches. This chain's CDR3 is CASSWRTGITDTQYF. As DNA, the CDR3 is TGTGCCAGCAGCTGGCGGACAGGGATTACAGATACGCAGTATTTT.

Comment on this clonotype: One end of the junction does not line up with germline, which may come from a read error. CDR3 DNA sequence: TGTGCCATCAGTGATAGGGACTCCAACAATGAGCAGTTCTTC. It codes for CAISDRDSNNEQFF. The chain recombines TRBV10-3 with TRBJ2-1; perhaps TRBD2 as D (6 bases). From germline, CDR1 is ENHRY and CDR2 SYGVKD. The CDR3 extends over 14 amino acids.

This rearrangement joins TRBV7-9 to TRBJ1-5; D not resolved. The CDR3 contains 14 residues. CDR1 SEHNR and CDR2 FQNEAQ come from the germline V gene (reference sequence). V shed 5 bases and J shed 0 bases, with 8 bases lying between them. The CDR3 region is CASSVNPSNQPQHF. The CDR3 DNA sequence: TGTGCCAGCAGCGTGAATCCTAGCAATCAGCCCCAGCATTTT.

This clonotype showed up just a few times. The rearrangement links TRBV5-1 to TRBJ1-1; no firm D call. Trimming cost V 6 bases and J 0 bases, with 9 bases left between them. CDR1 SGHRS and CDR2 YFSETQ come from the germline V gene. The CDR3 runs 13 residues. DNA for the CDR3: TGCGCCAGCAAGATTCTATTGAACACTGAAGCTTTCTTT. This gives the protein CASKILLNTEAFF.

This clonotype was detected a few times. The chain uses TRBV14 and TRBJ2-3; D is perhaps TRBD1 (5 bases). Per the germline V gene, CDR1 is SGHDN and CDR2 is FVKESK. Trimming removed 0 bases from V and 4 bases from J, with 11 bases in between. This CDR3 is 15 amino acids long. The CDR3 bases are TGTGCCAGCAGCCAAGATTGGCAGGGCTCAGATACGCAGTATTTT. Protein sequence: CASSQDWQGSDTQYF.

This clonotype was recorded a few times. The J gene is TRBJ1-1, the V gene TRBV19; D possibly corresponds to TRBD1 (5 bases). The CDR3 is made up of 13 amino acids. Germline V gene data show CDR1 as LNHDA and CDR2 as SQIVND (reference sequence). V lost 7 bases and J 3 bases, leaving 12 bases between the germline ends. CDR3 amino acids: CASNDSPDTEAFF. CDR3 DNA: TGTGCCAGTAATGACAGCCCAGACACTGAAGCTTTCTTT.

This clonotype was observed a few times. The rearrangement links TRBV12-3 or TRBV12-4 to TRBJ2-3; TRBD1 aligns across 7 bases. The CDR3 length is 19 residues. The junction had 25 bases not matched to a gene; V was cut back by 5 bases and J by 8 bases. The CDR3 sequence is CASSPGAHGTADRPATQYF. CDR3 DNA sequence: TGTGCCAGCAGTCCCGGCGCCCATGGGACAGCCGACAGACCAGCTACGCAGTATTTT.

In its sample, this clonotype was seen many times. V usage is TRBV4-3 and J usage is TRBJ2-1; 10 bases agree with TRBD2. After removal of 4 bases from V and 7 bases from J, the junction contained 10 bases not matched to a gene. The CDR3 has 16 residues. Germline V gene lookup returns CDR1 LGHNA and CDR2 YSLEER. Written as DNA, the CDR3 is TGCGCCAGCAGCCTAGAGCTAGCGGGGGCCTGGAATGAGCAGTTCTTC. Encoded protein: CASSLELAGAWNEQFF.